What follows is one T cell receptor (beta chain) and its context. The V gene's germline CDR1 is MDHEN and CDR2 SYDVKM. The CDR3 loop spans 14 amino acids. The ends lost 6 bases at V and 8 bases at J; junction bases unmatched: 7. This entry is derived from a study of cytomegalovirus exposure and HLA in healthy donors. A multiplex PCR was run with 60 Vbeta primers and 13 Jbeta primers. TCRdb's copy holds only in-frame clones and misses some; the assay was immunoSEQ multiplex PCR. The sample contains some 120,000 clones, about 79% of which appear only once. The chain links TRBV28 to TRBJ1-4; 9 bases line up with TRBD1. Source material: PBMCs. This sequence originates from a human donor in good health. The CDR3 DNA is TGTGCCAGCAGCGAGACAGGGGGTAAAGAAAAACTGTTTTTT. It translates to CASSETGGKEKLFF.